This T cell receptor (beta chain) derives from a study of beta chain features in type 1 diabetes. The isolated RNA, all of it, was reverse transcribed, so expressed TCRB transcripts were what got sequenced. The data were produced by immunoSEQ multiplex PCR, yet TCRdb's version contains in-frame clones alone and is incomplete. The sample includes about 47,000 clones, around 45% of them seen just once. Findings and caveats of the study: Shortening of TCRB CDR3s, moderate but significant, appeared in all four CD4+ subsets of Type 1 diabetes patients.

On this clone itself: Its antigen is undetermined.

This clonotype was obtained from a man aged 25 to 40 with type 1 diabetes. Sequences were obtained from stem cell memory CD4+ T cells from blood.

CDR3 region: CASSSWQGAYEQYF. CDR3 sequence (DNA): TGTGCCAGCAGTTCTTGGCAGGGGGCCTACGAGCAGTACTTC. The chain couples TRBV6-6 to TRBJ2-7, with 7 bases aligning to TRBD1. V shed 4 bases and J 2 bases; nucleotides not matched to a gene: 5. CDR1 and CDR2 (germline): MNHNY, SVGAGI (reference sequence). The CDR3 spans 14 residues.